Each of the 9 T cell receptor beta chains below was sequenced from the same sample in a study of siplizumab effects on memory and regulatory T cells. Clones were sequenced by immunoSEQ multiplex PCR, and TCRdb holds only the in-frame ones, with some missing. The table lists about 100,000 clones, about 93% of them singletons. Input material: non-Treg CD4+ T cells sorted from blood. The receptors here all came from a human donor in good health.

This chain uses TRBV5-1 with TRBJ1-4, with D tentatively TRBD1 (6 bases). From germline, CDR1 is SGHRS and CDR2 YFSETQ. V shed 0 bases and J shed 3 bases, with 15 bases lying between them. The CDR3 contains 17 residues. The CDR3 sequence is CASSLEQGAGANEKLFF. Here the CDR3 DNA reads TGCGCCAGCAGCTTGGAACAGGGCGCGGGGGCTAATGAAAAACTGTTTTTT.

The rearrangement links TRBV28 to TRBJ2-7; no definite D call. Trimming took 11 bases from V and 2 from J, leaving 13 bases between them. Germline V gene sequence: CDR1 MDHEN, CDR2 SYDVKM. This CDR3 contains 12 residues. The CDR3 spells CADPVITYEQYF. The CDR3 DNA reads TGTGCCGACCCGGTGATAACCTACGAGCAGTACTTC.

The chain couples TRBV6-1 to TRBJ1-1, with D perhaps TRBD1 (6 bases). CDR1 and CDR2 from the germline V gene are MNHNS and SASEGT. The V end lost 5 bases, the J end lost 4 bases, and 11 bases lay between the germline ends. The length of the CDR3 is 13 residues. The CDR3 DNA reads TGTGCCAGCAGTTCTACAGGGTTCACTGAAGCTTTCTTT. Translated: CASSSTGFTEAFF.

The chain couples TRBV7-3 to TRBJ2-2; TRBD2 aligns across 7 bases. The junction had 5 bases not matched to a gene; V was cut back by 3 bases and J by 4 bases. CDR1 and CDR2 (germline): SGHTA, FQGTGA. The CDR3 consists of 15 residues. The DNA for the CDR3 is TGTGCCAGCAGCTTCGGGAGGATCCCCACCGGGGAGCTGTTTTTT. Translating gives CASSFGRIPTGELFF.

The rearrangement links TRBV5-6 to TRBJ1-2; tentative D call: TRBD1 (6 bases). V lost 4 bases and J lost 4, with 11 bases in between. In germline, CDR1 is SGHDT, CDR2 YYEEEE. This CDR3 region has 13 residues. The CDR3 loop is CASSPYRAYGYTF. In nucleotides, the CDR3 is TGTGCCAGCAGCCCGTACAGGGCCTATGGCTACACCTTC.

The CDR3 DNA is TGTGCCTGGAGTGCCAGCGGGATCTCCTACGAGCAGTACTTC. Its translation is CAWSASGISYEQYF. The chain combines TRBV30 with TRBJ2-7, with TRBD2 identical over 7 bases. Unmatched junction bases numbered 3, after V lost 1 base and J lost 0 bases. CDR3 length: 14 residues. Germline lookup yields CDR1 GTSNPN and CDR2 SVGIG (reference sequence).

The chain is built from TRBV9 and TRBJ1-2; the D is unclear. Germline CDR1 reads SGDLS; CDR2 reads YYNGEE. V lost 5 bases, J lost 5 bases, and 13 bases lay in between. This CDR3 contains 13 residues. CDR3: CASSRLKGYGYTF. The CDR3 DNA follows: TGTGCCAGCAGTCGGCTTAAAGGATATGGCTACACCTTC.

The count of this clone is one. The chain couples TRBV7-2 to TRBJ2-5; D remains ambiguous. Between the trimmed V and J ends, which lost 2 bases and 1 base, there was a span of 8 bases. The V gene's germline CDR1 is SGHTA and CDR2 FQGNSA. The CDR3 length is 14 residues. For the CDR3, the DNA is TGTGCCAGCAGCTTAAACGGGTTCCAAGAGACCCAGTACTTC. Protein: CASSLNGFQETQYF.

This CDR3 reads CASSLFVQGGVNSNTGELFF. CDR3 coding DNA: TGCGCCAGCAGCTTGTTTGTTCAGGGCGGGGTTAATTCGAACACCGGGGAGCTGTTTTTT. The J gene is TRBJ2-2, the V gene TRBV5-1, with TRBD2 as a possible D gene (6 bases). Germline V gives CDR1 SGHRS, CDR2 YFSETQ. The CDR3 covers 20 residues. V lost 1 base and J lost 0, with 22 bases in between. Drawing the rest from reference TRBV5-1 and TRBJ2-2, the complete variable domain is KAGVTQTPRYLIKTRGQQVTLSCSPISGHRSVSWYQQTPGQGLQFLFEYFSETQRNKGNFPGRFSGRQFSNSRSEMNVSTLELGDSALYLCASSLFVQGGVNSNTGELFFGEGSRLTVL.